The 3 T cell receptor beta chains reported below all come from one sample, sequenced in a study of blood T cell repertoires in COVID-19. TCRdb's table, derived via immunoSEQ multiplex PCR, lists solely in-frame clones and lacks some. This sample carries 30,000 to 35,000 clones, 80% to 90% of them seen once, and the ten largest clones take 10%. Sequencing was carried out using peripheral blood. The receptors stem from an older man with active COVID-19.

The sample holds a few counts of this clone. The chain is built from TRBV5-1 and TRBJ2-7; 10 bases map to TRBD1. This CDR3 contains 17 residues. Losses at the gene ends were 5 bases for V and 1 base for J; bases not matched to a gene: 12. Germline V gene data show CDR1 as SGHRS and CDR2 as YFSETQ. In DNA, the CDR3 is TGCGCCAGCAGACCTTACACCGGGACAGGGGTTTCCTACGAGCAGTACTTC. Its protein is CASRPYTGTGVSYEQYF.

The rearrangement joins TRBV2 to TRBJ1-4; D might be TRBD1 (6 bases). Trimming removed 6 bases from V and 12 bases from J, with 14 bases in between. This CDR3 comprises 12 residues. Germline lookup yields CDR1 SNHLY and CDR2 FYNNEI. The CDR3 region has the DNA TGTGCCAGCAGGCGACAGGTCTCCCAACTGTTTTTT. Protein: CASRRQVSQLFF.

The gene calls are TRBV2 and TRBJ2-1, with 12 bases that match TRBD2. CDR1 is SNHLY and CDR2 is FYNNEI in the germline V gene. This CDR3 has 15 residues. Trimming took 7 bases from V and 4 from J; bases not matched to a gene: 5. The CDR3 reads CASKTGLAGYNEQFF. The CDR3 DNA sequence: TGTGCCAGCAAGACGGGACTAGCGGGTTACAATGAGCAGTTCTTC.